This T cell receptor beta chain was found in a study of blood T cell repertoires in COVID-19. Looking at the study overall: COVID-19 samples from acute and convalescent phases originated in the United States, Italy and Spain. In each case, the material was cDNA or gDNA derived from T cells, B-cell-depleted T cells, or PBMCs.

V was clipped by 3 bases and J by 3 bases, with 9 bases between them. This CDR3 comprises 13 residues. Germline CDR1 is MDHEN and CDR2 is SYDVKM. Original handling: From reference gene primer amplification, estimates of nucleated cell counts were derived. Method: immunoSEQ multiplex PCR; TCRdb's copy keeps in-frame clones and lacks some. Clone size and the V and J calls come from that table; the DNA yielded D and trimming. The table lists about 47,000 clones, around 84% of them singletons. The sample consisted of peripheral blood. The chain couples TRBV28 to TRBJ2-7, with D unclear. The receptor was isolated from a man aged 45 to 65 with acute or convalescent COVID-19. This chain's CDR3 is CASSFSQNYEQYF. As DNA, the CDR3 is TGTGCCAGCAGTTTCTCTCAGAACTACGAGCAGTACTTC.